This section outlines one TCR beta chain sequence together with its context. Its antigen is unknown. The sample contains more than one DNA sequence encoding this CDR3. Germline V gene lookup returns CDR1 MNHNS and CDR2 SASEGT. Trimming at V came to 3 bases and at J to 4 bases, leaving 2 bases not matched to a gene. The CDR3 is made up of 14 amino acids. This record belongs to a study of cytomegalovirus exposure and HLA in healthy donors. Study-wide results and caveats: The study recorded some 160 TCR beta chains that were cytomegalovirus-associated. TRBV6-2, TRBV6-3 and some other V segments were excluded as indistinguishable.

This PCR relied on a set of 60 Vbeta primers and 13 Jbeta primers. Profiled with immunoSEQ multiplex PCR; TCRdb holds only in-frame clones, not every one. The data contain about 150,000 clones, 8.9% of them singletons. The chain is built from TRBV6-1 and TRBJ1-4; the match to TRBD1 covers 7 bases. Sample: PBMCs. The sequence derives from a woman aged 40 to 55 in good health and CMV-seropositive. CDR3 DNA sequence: TGTGCCAGCAGTGATAGACAGGGTAATGAAAAACTGTTTTTT. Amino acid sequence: CASSDRQGNEKLFF.